Each of the 28 T cell receptor beta chains below was sequenced from the same sample in a study of PD-1 blockade in classical Hodgkin lymphoma. Exposure to brentuximab vedotin varied, and each patient had relapsed following autologous stem cell transplantation. The method was immunoSEQ multiplex PCR; TCRdb's version includes in-frame clones alone and lacks a portion of them. The repertoire holds approximately 89,000 clones, approximately 88% seen once, with 9% to 15% in the top ten. The specimen comprised peripheral blood mononuclear cells (PBMCs), sampled at baseline. The receptors here all came from a human donor with classical Hodgkin lymphoma.

The sample holds a few counts of this clone. This sequence joins TRBV18 and TRBJ1-2; weak D call: TRBD1 (5 bases). Germline lookup yields CDR1 KGHSH and CDR2 LQKENI. There are 12 residues in the CDR3. Trimming took 2 bases from V and 7 from J, leaving 8 bases between them. CDR3 sequence (DNA): TGTGCCAGCTCACCAGGGACTCCTGGCTACACCTTC. Its translation is CASSPGTPGYTF.

This clone was observed a handful of times. The V call is TRBV5-1, the J call TRBJ2-1; perhaps D is TRBD1 or TRBD2 (5 bases each). The CDR3 totals 15 residues. V dropped 4 bases and J dropped 8 bases, with 19 bases sitting between them. Germline V gene lookup returns CDR1 SGHRS and CDR2 YFSETQ. As DNA, the CDR3 is TGCGCCAGCAGCCCCGCAGGGACCTTCACGGATGAGCAGTTCTTC. Translation: CASSPAGTFTDEQFF.

The chain has TRBV6-1 and TRBJ2-1; D is ambiguous. Trimming took 2 bases from V and 9 from J, leaving 14 bases between them. The germline V gene encodes CDR1 MNHNS and CDR2 SASEGT. The CDR3 contains 14 residues. As DNA, the CDR3 is TGTGCCAGCAGTGAAATGGTCCGTGTTGGTGAGCAGTTCTTC. This codes for CASSEMVRVGEQFF.

This clone was detected a few times. The rearrangement uses TRBV7-6 and TRBJ2-7; TRBD2 is a possible D gene (6 bases). CDR1 is SGHVS and CDR2 is FNYEAQ in the germline V gene. The CDR3 covers 14 residues. Between the trimmed V and J ends, which lost 1 base and 7 bases, there was a span of 14 bases. CDR3 coding DNA: TGTGCCAGCAGCTTAGGGACGCGCCGGGGGGAGCAGTACTTC. This codes for CASSLGTRRGEQYF.

V and J are TRBV19 and TRBJ1-1; no clear D. This CDR3 is 11 amino acids long. Trimming took 8 bases from V and 4 from J, leaving 8 bases between them. Germline-derived CDR1 and CDR2 are LNHDA and SQIVND (reference sequence). This chain's CDR3 is CASSWATEAFF. In DNA, the CDR3 is TGTGCCAGTTCGTGGGCCACTGAAGCTTTCTTT.

This rearrangement joins TRBV5-1 to TRBJ1-4; a weak D match, TRBD1 (5 bases). Germline V CDR1 and CDR2: SGHRS, YFSETQ. CDR3 size: 16 residues. The V end was cut by 1 base, the J end by 2 bases, with 12 bases between. The CDR3 region has the DNA TGCGCCAGCAGCTTGCGGAGGGAGGGGACTAATGAAAAACTGTTTTTT. As protein: CASSLRREGTNEKLFF.

CDR3 in DNA: TGTGCCAGCAGAGTGTCGGGGGAAGTTGAAGCTTTCTTT. It is translated as CASRVSGEVEAFF. The rearrangement links TRBV6-1 to TRBJ1-1, with D possibly TRBD1 on 5 matching bases. Germline CDR1 and CDR2: MNHNS and SASEGT. With 6 bases removed from V and 7 bases from J, the gap between germline ends came to 15 bases. The CDR3 consists of 13 residues.

This clone was counted a single time. At the DNA level, this CDR3 is encoded by other sequences in the same sample as well. V is TRBV9 and J is TRBJ1-2, with 9 bases identical to TRBD1. This CDR3 region has 14 residues. Losses at the gene ends were 4 bases for V and 6 bases for J; bases not matched to a gene: 7. Germline V lookup: CDR1 SGDLS, CDR2 YYNGEE. Here the CDR3 DNA reads TGTGCCAGCAGCCCAACAGGGGGCCGGGATGGCTACACCTTC. Protein product: CASSPTGGRDGYTF.

Details on this clone: At the DNA level, this CDR3 is encoded by other sequences in the same sample as well. This chain uses TRBV7-9 with TRBJ1-3, with 7 bases identical to TRBD1. Germline V lookup: CDR1 SEHNR, CDR2 FQNEAQ (reference sequence). V lost 5 bases to trimming and J lost 0 bases; unmatched junction nucleotides: 4. The CDR3 has 15 amino acids. The CDR3 nucleotides read TGTGCCAGCAGCCCGACAGGGTCCTCTGGAAACACCATATATTTT. Protein sequence: CASSPTGSSGNTIYF. The complete variable domain, with remaining parts taken from reference TRBV7-9 and TRBJ1-3, reads DTGVSQNPRHKITKRGQNVTFRCDPISEHNRLYWYRQTLGQGPEFLTYFQNEAQLEKSRLLSDRFSAERPKGSFSTLEIQRTEQGDSAMYLCASSPTGSSGNTIYFGEGSWLTVV.

This clone was found once. This chain uses TRBV19 with TRBJ1-1; 9 bases are shared with TRBD1. CDR3 length: 13 residues. Germline loops: CDR1 LNHDA, CDR2 SQIVND (reference sequence). Trimming removed 5 bases from V and 6 bases from J; junction bases left unmatched: 4. This CDR3 is CASSAQGAAEAFF. The DNA of the CDR3 is TGTGCCAGTAGTGCACAGGGGGCCGCTGAAGCTTTCTTT.

The gene calls are TRBV20-1 and TRBJ2-3; D not certain. This CDR3 has 11 amino acids. Germline CDR1 DFQATT, CDR2 SNEGSKA (reference sequence). Trimming shortened V by 2 bases and J by 5 bases, and 5 bases separated the two germline ends. In DNA form, the CDR3 reads TGCAGTGCTAGATGGCGAGATACGCAGTATTTT. The encoded protein is CSARWRDTQYF.

The genes are TRBV5-1 and TRBJ2-1; D not resolved. Germline CDR1 and CDR2: SGHRS and YFSETQ. The CDR3 is 15 amino acids. V shed 0 bases and J shed 0 bases, with 7 bases lying between them. Here the CDR3 reads CASSLDGNSYNEQFF. The CDR3 DNA reads as TGCGCCAGCAGCTTGGATGGGAACTCCTACAATGAGCAGTTCTTC.

This chain connects TRBV7-9 to TRBJ2-3; TRBD1 is a possible D gene (5 bases). The CDR3 has 14 residues. V was pared by 5 bases and J by 0 bases, with 9 bases between. Germline loops: CDR1 SEHNR, CDR2 FQNEAQ (reference sequence). The CDR3 DNA reads TGTGCCAGCAGCGGCAGGGTTAGCACAGATACGCAGTATTTT. This translates into CASSGRVSTDTQYF.

V and J are TRBV5-1 and TRBJ2-5; 12 bases match TRBD1. V shed 7 bases, J shed 4 bases, and the junction held 11 bases outside the gene matches. The germline gives CDR1 SGHRS, CDR2 YFSETQ. The CDR3 has 16 amino acids. DNA for the CDR3: TGCGCCAGCGCACCCCCGGGACAGGGGGCGCGAGAGACCCAGTACTTC. The encoded protein is CASAPPGQGARETQYF.

The J gene is TRBJ2-5, the V gene TRBV6-5; 8 bases are a match to TRBD1. The J call could be wrong; TRBJ2-7 is a better fit for the DNA end. The germline V gene has CDR1 MNHEY and CDR2 SVGAGI. The CDR3 is made up of 15 amino acids. CDR3 sequence: CASSYSTTGGYEQYF. DNA of the CDR3: TGTGCCAGCAGTTACTCTACAACAGGGGGGTACGAGCAGTACTTC.

This chain connects TRBV30 to TRBJ2-5, with TRBD2 as a possible D gene (5 bases). The CDR3 is 13 residues long. From germline, CDR1 is GTSNPN and CDR2 SVGIG (reference sequence). V was clipped by 4 bases and J by 4 bases, with 13 bases between them. In DNA form, the CDR3 reads TGTGCCTGGACAGGAATAGGGAGAGAGACCCAGTACTTC. Amino acid sequence: CAWTGIGRETQYF.

This rearrangement joins TRBV19 to TRBJ1-5; the D gene is possibly TRBD1 (5 bases). The CDR3 covers 15 residues. Germline loops: CDR1 LNHDA, CDR2 SQIVND (reference sequence). Trimming took off 4 bases at V and 0 bases at J, with 10 bases between the two ends. CDR3 amino acids: CASSTGRASNQPQHF. CDR3 DNA sequence: TGTGCCAGTAGTACAGGGCGGGCTAGCAATCAGCCCCAGCATTTT.

The chain uses TRBV10-3 and TRBJ2-7, with 7 nucleotides matching TRBD2. The CDR3 has 15 amino acids. Germline CDR1 and CDR2: ENHRY and SYGVKD. Losses at the gene ends were 2 bases for V and 3 bases for J; bases not matched to a gene: 7. CDR3: CAISEQGAGLYEQYF. Written as DNA, the CDR3 is TGTGCCATCAGTGAGCAGGGAGCGGGGCTCTACGAGCAGTACTTC.

This clone occurred a few times. J is TRBJ2-2 and V is TRBV5-4; possible D gene TRBD1, 5 bases. Looked up from germline, CDR1 is SGHNT and CDR2 is YYREEE (reference sequence). This CDR3 spans 14 amino acids. V gave up 3 bases and J gave up 1 base, with 7 bases separating them. Here the CDR3 reads CASSSTVNTGELFF. DNA for the CDR3: TGTGCCAGCAGCTCGACAGTGAACACCGGGGAGCTGTTTTTT.

The CDR3 here is CASSLVGGEASNEQYF. In DNA, the CDR3 is TGTGCCAGCAGCTTAGTGGGGGGTGAAGCGTCCAACGAGCAGTACTTC. This rearrangement joins TRBV7-2 to TRBJ2-7, with a tentative D call TRBD2 (6 bases). Trimming stripped 1 base from V and 5 bases from J, with 18 bases between. CDR3 length: 16 residues. CDR1 is SGHTA, CDR2 FQGNSA, per germline.

The V gene is TRBV19, the J gene TRBJ1-2; D may be TRBD1 (5 bases). The V and J ends lost 0 bases and 12 bases respectively, with 23 bases between them. Germline V CDR1 and CDR2: LNHDA, SQIVND (reference sequence). The CDR3 loop spans 16 amino acids. The chain's CDR3 is CASSIDRPGAAWGHTF. The CDR3 DNA follows: TGTGCCAGTAGTATAGATCGCCCGGGTGCAGCATGGGGCCACACCTTC.

The chain is built from TRBV7-9 and TRBJ1-1; D perhaps matches TRBD1 (6 bases). Trimming took off 2 bases at V and 5 bases at J, with 15 bases between the two ends. The CDR3 is 15 residues long. Germline CDR1 SEHNR, CDR2 FQNEAQ (reference sequence). In DNA form, the CDR3 reads TGTGCCAGCAGCTTAACGGGACAATCTGATACTGAAGCTTTCTTT. This gives the protein CASSLTGQSDTEAFF.

The chain carries TRBV5-4 and TRBJ1-4; the D is unclear. In germline, CDR1 is SGHNT, CDR2 YYREEE (reference sequence). The V gene lost 4 bases and the J gene lost 0 bases, with 13 bases spanning the gap. The CDR3 spans 16 residues. As DNA, the CDR3 is TGTGCCAGCAGCCACCACCACCCACCAACTAATGAAAAACTGTTTTTT. Encoded protein: CASSHHHPPTNEKLFF.

This rearrangement joins TRBV6-6 to TRBJ1-1; D is ambiguous. The V gene lost 2 bases and the J gene lost 4 bases, with 11 bases spanning the gap. CDR3 size: 14 residues. CDR1 and CDR2 from the germline V gene are MNHNY and SVGAGI (reference sequence). The CDR3 sequence: CASSYDVWSTEAFF. Here the CDR3 DNA reads TGTGCCAGCAGTTACGATGTTTGGTCCACTGAAGCTTTCTTT.

The CDR3 loop reads CASSFRDFNEQFF. CDR3 bases: TGTGCCAGCAGCTTTCGAGACTTCAATGAGCAGTTCTTC. This rearrangement joins TRBV11-2 to TRBJ2-1; D gene uncertain. CDR1 and CDR2 from the germline V gene are SGHAT and FQNNGV. Trimming took 3 bases from V and 6 from J, leaving 9 bases between them. The CDR3 sequence is 13 residues long.

This chain connects TRBV2 to TRBJ2-1; TRBD1 aligns across 7 bases. The trim removed 3 bases at V and 8 bases at J, leaving 4 bases unmatched. Germline-derived CDR1 and CDR2 are SNHLY and FYNNEI. CDR3 size: 13 residues. The CDR3 bases are TGTGCCAGCAGTGACGACAGGGAGTATGAGCAGTTCTTC. Protein sequence: CASSDDREYEQFF.

The rearrangement uses TRBV19 and TRBJ2-1, with TRBD2 matching 8 bases. This CDR3 has 15 residues. Germline-derived CDR1 and CDR2 are LNHDA and SQIVND (reference sequence). The junction had 1 base not matched to a gene; V was cut back by 3 bases and J by 0 bases. CDR3 sequence reads: CASSMGLDSYNEQFF. The CDR3 nucleotides are TGTGCCAGTAGTATGGGACTAGACTCCTACAATGAGCAGTTCTTC.

The rearrangement joins TRBV29-1 to TRBJ1-2; 7 bases align to TRBD1. Germline CDR1 and CDR2: SQVTM and ANQGSEA. The V segment lost 3 bases and the J segment 8 bases; nucleotides outside the gene matches: 18. The CDR3 extends over 16 amino acids. CDR3 coding DNA: TGCAGCGTTGAGGGGGTAGAGGGGGCCGGGCTTCGGGGCTACACCTTC. Translation: CSVEGVEGAGLRGYTF.